This is a list of T cell receptor beta chains from one sample in a study of blood T cell repertoires in COVID-19. The assay was immunoSEQ multiplex PCR, and TCRdb's table has in-frame clones only and misses some. The profile shows 100,000 to 150,000 clones, roughly four fifths of them singletons. Sequenced sample: peripheral blood. The origin of the receptors is a man aged 25-40 years with COVID-19, enrolled during active disease. CDR3s include the opening cysteine and the closing phenylalanine or tryptophan. The D gene is left open where the match is weak. The listing skips clone size in some rows; elsewhere it reads once, few, many or a size class.

size: .; J: TRBJ2-7; D: TRBD2; V: TRBV5-1; DNA: TGCGCCAGCAGCTCGAGCCCGACTAGCGGGGCCTACGAGCAGTACTTC; CDR3: CASSSSPTSGAYEQYF
size: .; J: TRBJ1-2; D: .; V: TRBV6-6; DNA: TGTGCCAGCAGGGGAGACTATGGCTACACCTTC; CDR3: CASRGDYGYTF
size: .; J: TRBJ2-2; D: .; V: TRBV3-1/TRBV3-2; DNA: TGTGCCAGCAGCCGGTCGGCTAGCGCCGTCGGGGAGCTGTTTTTT; CDR3: CASSRSASAVGELFF
size: .; J: TRBJ1-2; D: TRBD1; V: TRBV19; DNA: TGTGCCAGTAGATCCGGGACAGGGGGCGACTATGGCTACACCTTC; CDR3: CASRSGTGGDYGYTF
size: .; J: TRBJ2-5; D: .; V: TRBV11-3; DNA: TGTGCCAGCAGCCCAAACCCCTCTAGATCGCAGACCCAGTACTTC; CDR3: CASSPNPSRSQTQYF
size: .; J: TRBJ2-3; D: .; V: TRBV3-1/TRBV3-2; DNA: TGTGCCAGCAGCCTAGTGGATACGCAGTATTTT; CDR3: CASSLVDTQYF
size: .; J: TRBJ1-1; D: .; V: TRBV14; DNA: TGTGCCAGCAGCCAAGTATTCGGTAATCGGGACACTGAAGCTTTCTTT; CDR3: CASSQVFGNRDTEAFF
size: .; J: TRBJ1-2; D: TRBD1; V: TRBV27; DNA: TGTGCCAGCAGGGTTACAGGGGGCAACTATGGCTACACCTTC; CDR3: CASRVTGGNYGYTF
size: .; J: TRBJ1-1; D: .; V: TRBV18; DNA: TGTGCCAGCTCATCAAACGCAGCAGGGGATGAGGGGACTGAAGCTTTCTTT; CDR3: CASSSNAAGDEGTEAFF
size: once; J: TRBJ1-2; D: .; V: TRBV28; DNA: TGTGCCAGCAGGACTCCGGGAGGGGGCTATGGCTACACCTTC; CDR3: CASRTPGGGYGYTF
size: .; J: TRBJ1-4; D: .; V: TRBV6-1; DNA: TGTGCCAGCAGTGAATTTCAGGGTAGTGTAGAAAAACTGTTTTTT; CDR3: CASSEFQGSVEKLFF
size: .; J: TRBJ2-1; D: .; V: TRBV5-1; DNA: TGCGCCAGCAGCTTGCTTGGCGGGGTCCCCGGGGATGAGCAGTTCTTC; CDR3: CASSLLGGVPGDEQFF
size: .; J: TRBJ2-2; D: TRBD1; V: TRBV7-8; DNA: TGTGCCAGCAGCTTAAAGACAGGGCTGTTGACCGGGGAGCTGTTTTTT; CDR3: CASSLKTGLLTGELFF
size: .; J: TRBJ1-2; D: .; V: TRBV6-5; DNA: TGTGCCAGCAGCCAACAGGTCGACTATGGCTACACCTTC; CDR3: CASSQQVDYGYTF
size: .; J: TRBJ2-7; D: .; V: TRBV5-4; DNA: TGTGCCAGCAGCTTTTCCTCTTCCTACGAGCAGTACTTC; CDR3: CASSFSSSYEQYF
size: .; J: TRBJ1-6; D: TRBD1; V: TRBV19; DNA: TGTGCCAGTAGCTTACAGGGGTGGTCACCCCTCCACTTT; CDR3: CASSLQGWSPLHF
size: .; J: TRBJ1-1; D: .; V: TRBV13; DNA: TGTGCCAGCAGCTCCCGTCAAGTCGGGGCTTTCTTT; CDR3: CASSSRQVGAFF
size: .; J: TRBJ1-2; D: TRBD1; V: TRBV4-1; DNA: TGCGCCAGCAGCTACAGGGGGAACTATGGCTACACCTTC; CDR3: CASSYRGNYGYTF
size: .; J: TRBJ1-5; D: TRBD1; V: TRBV12-5; DNA: TGTGCTAGTGGTTTGGGAGACAGGGGGACTCAGCCCCAGCATTTT; CDR3: CASGLGDRGTQPQHF
size: once; J: TRBJ1-3; D: .; V: TRBV6-6; DNA: TGTGCCAGCAGTTACCTCCCAAGCTACTCTGGAAACACCATATATTTT; CDR3: CASSYLPSYSGNTIYF
size: .; J: TRBJ2-1; D: .; V: TRBV30; DNA: TGTGCCTGGAGTGCAGGGGCCAATGAGCAGTTCTTC; CDR3: CAWSAGANEQFF
size: .; J: TRBJ2-5; D: TRBD2; V: TRBV7-8; DNA: TGTGCCAGCAGCTTAGATCAAAGTCTAGCGGGAGAGACCCAGTACTTC; CDR3: CASSLDQSLAGETQYF
size: .; J: TRBJ2-1; D: TRBD2; V: TRBV19; DNA: TGTGCCAGTAGTATCGCTAGCGGGGGGGGATCCTACAATGAGCAGTTCTTC; CDR3: CASSIASGGGSYNEQFF
size: .; J: TRBJ2-3; D: .; V: TRBV9; DNA: TGTGCCAGCAGCGTAGGCCCAGGGGATACGCAGTATTTT; CDR3: CASSVGPGDTQYF
size: .; J: TRBJ2-2; D: TRBD1; V: TRBV4-2; DNA: TGTGCCAGCGGATCTAAGACATCAGGGGGCGCGAACACCGGGGAGCTGTTTTTT; CDR3: CASGSKTSGGANTGELFF
size: .; J: TRBJ1-5; D: TRBD1; V: TRBV30; DNA: TGTGCCTGGGGGGAGGGGGCCTATCAGCCCCAGCATTTT; CDR3: CAWGEGAYQPQHF
size: .; J: TRBJ1-6; D: .; V: TRBV7-2; DNA: TGTGCCAGCAGCTTAACGATAGATGCTAATTCACCCCTCCACTTT; CDR3: CASSLTIDANSPLHF
size: .; J: TRBJ1-2; D: .; V: TRBV6-5; DNA: TGTGCCAGCAGTTACGGTCGCAGGGGCGACTATGGCTACACCTTC; CDR3: CASSYGRRGDYGYTF
size: .; J: TRBJ1-2; D: .; V: TRBV5-1; DNA: TGCGCCAGCAGCTTGAATGGGCAGGATGGCTACACCTTC; CDR3: CASSLNGQDGYTF
size: .; J: TRBJ1-4; D: .; V: TRBV28; DNA: TGTGCCAGCAGTTTATTCGGGAGGGGGGGTGAAAAACTGTTTTTT; CDR3: CASSLFGRGGEKLFF
size: .; J: TRBJ2-7; D: .; V: TRBV29-1; DNA: TGCAGCGTTGAAGAGGGAGTACCGGGGAAAGGCGAGCAGTACTTC; CDR3: CSVEEGVPGKGEQYF
size: .; J: TRBJ2-1; D: TRBD1; V: TRBV9; DNA: TGTGCCAGCAGCGCGGGACAGTTCCTTGAGCAGTTCTTC; CDR3: CASSAGQFLEQFF
size: .; J: TRBJ2-7; D: .; V: TRBV2; DNA: TGTGCCAGCATCTATATGGACGAGCAGTACTTC; CDR3: CASIYMDEQYF
size: .; J: TRBJ2-3; D: .; V: TRBV9; DNA: TGTGCCAGCAGCGTATCCCTCGGTGGCGGTGGCACAGATACGCAGTATTTT; CDR3: CASSVSLGGGGTDTQYF
size: .; J: TRBJ1-2; D: .; V: TRBV6-5; DNA: TGTGCCAGCAGCCCGAGCGGGGGTGGCTACACCTTC; CDR3: CASSPSGGGYTF
size: .; J: TRBJ2-2; D: TRBD1; V: TRBV28; DNA: TGTGCCAGCAGTTACCCCGGGACAGGGAGAGCCGGGGAGCTGTTTTTT; CDR3: CASSYPGTGRAGELFF
size: .; J: TRBJ2-2; D: .; V: TRBV6-5; DNA: TGTGCCAGCAGCCGGGGGGCGACGGGGGAGCTGTTTTTT; CDR3: CASSRGATGELFF
size: .; J: TRBJ1-1; D: TRBD1; V: TRBV4-1; DNA: TGCGCCAGCAGCCCCGGGGACAGGGGTTGGGACACTGAAGCTTTCTTT; CDR3: CASSPGDRGWDTEAFF
size: .; J: TRBJ2-7; D: TRBD2; V: TRBV3-1/TRBV3-2; DNA: TGTGCCAGCAGCTCTAGCGGGGGGGGTGAGCAGTACTTC; CDR3: CASSSSGGGEQYF
size: few; J: TRBJ2-5; D: .; V: TRBV7-2; DNA: TGTGCCAGCAGCCCTAGAGCTGCACAAGAGACCCAGTACTTC; CDR3: CASSPRAAQETQYF
size: .; J: TRBJ2-7; D: .; V: TRBV19; DNA: TGTGCCACTGCCCTCGGCGGGCAATACGAGCAGTACTTC; CDR3: CATALGGQYEQYF
size: few; J: TRBJ1-5; D: .; V: TRBV30; DNA: TGTGCCTGGAGTGTAGGTAGGGGACAGCCCCAGCATTTT; CDR3: CAWSVGRGQPQHF
size: .; J: TRBJ2-7; D: .; V: TRBV7-2; DNA: TGTGCCAGCAGCTTAACTAGCTACGAGCAGTACTTC; CDR3: CASSLTSYEQYF
size: once; J: TRBJ1-1; D: .; V: TRBV27; DNA: TGTGCCAGCAGTTTATGGGGTCGGGGGTCAACTGAAGCTTTCTTT; CDR3: CASSLWGRGSTEAFF
size: .; J: TRBJ1-6; D: .; V: TRBV5-1; DNA: TGCGCCAGCAGCCAAGACACTCCGGCGGGGAATTCACCCCTCCACTTT; CDR3: CASSQDTPAGNSPLHF
size: .; J: TRBJ2-5; D: TRBD1; V: TRBV11-3; DNA: TGTGCCAGCAGCTCGGGACAGACTACTGAGACCCAGTACTTC; CDR3: CASSSGQTTETQYF
size: .; J: TRBJ2-2; D: .; V: TRBV29-1; DNA: TGCAGCCACGGCGGGCTGACCGGGGAGCTGTTTTTT; CDR3: CSHGGLTGELFF
size: .; J: TRBJ1-5; D: .; V: TRBV7-8; DNA: TGTGCCAGCAGCCCTACTTCCGCGGGATCTCATCAGCCCCAGCATTTT; CDR3: CASSPTSAGSHQPQHF
size: .; J: TRBJ2-1; D: .; V: TRBV30; DNA: TGTGCCTTCTCTCGGGGGGCCCACAATGAGCAGTTCTTC; CDR3: CAFSRGAHNEQFF
size: .; J: TRBJ2-3; D: .; V: TRBV21-1; DNA: TGTGCCAGCACCGAAACGTCACAAAGGCGAGGGGATACGCAGTATTTT; CDR3: CASTETSQRRGDTQYF
size: once; J: TRBJ2-7; D: .; V: TRBV28; DNA: TGTGCCAGCAGCCCAGGGCAGGGGGGATACGAGCAGTACTTC; CDR3: CASSPGQGGYEQYF
size: .; J: TRBJ2-5; D: TRBD2; V: TRBV7-2; DNA: TGTGCCAGCAGCAAGGATCTAGCGGGGGGGATGGAGACCCAGTACTTC; CDR3: CASSKDLAGGMETQYF
size: .; J: TRBJ1-1; D: .; V: TRBV4-1; DNA: TGCGCCAGCAGCCACGACGGGTGGAACACTGAAGCTTTCTTT; CDR3: CASSHDGWNTEAFF
size: few; J: TRBJ1-2; D: .; V: TRBV6-5; DNA: TGTGCCAGCAGTCCCGTTCACAGGGAGCGAGGCTACACCTTC; CDR3: CASSPVHRERGYTF
size: few; J: TRBJ2-3; D: TRBD2; V: TRBV11-2; DNA: TGTGCCAGCAGCTTCCCTAGCGGGGGGGCAGATACGCAGTATTTT; CDR3: CASSFPSGGADTQYF
size: .; J: TRBJ2-2; D: TRBD2; V: TRBV6-4; DNA: TGTGCCAGCAGTCCAGGGAGGGACACCGGGGAGCTGTTTTTT; CDR3: CASSPGRDTGELFF
size: .; J: TRBJ1-2; D: TRBD1; V: TRBV7-9; DNA: TGTGCCAGCAGCCACGGACAGGGTGAGGGCTACACCTTC; CDR3: CASSHGQGEGYTF
size: few; J: TRBJ1-4; D: .; V: TRBV4-1; DNA: TGCGCCAGCAGCCCCCAGGGGACCCCCCCCGAAAAACTGTTTTTT; CDR3: CASSPQGTPPEKLFF
size: .; J: TRBJ2-5; D: TRBD2; V: TRBV30; DNA: TGTGCCTGGAGGACACTACGGGAGGCCCAGTACTTC; CDR3: CAWRTLREAQYF